The T cell receptor beta chain under discussion was sequenced for a study of blood T cell repertoires in COVID-19. At the level of the study: Samples of COVID-19 (acute and convalescent) were obtained from the United States, Italy and Spain.

CDR3 length: 16 amino acids. From germline, CDR1 is LGHNA and CDR2 YNFKEQ. After removal of 0 bases from V and 4 bases from J, the junction contained 4 bases not matched to a gene. The data were produced by immunoSEQ multiplex PCR, yet TCRdb's version contains in-frame clones alone and is incomplete. The data show 100,000 to 150,000 clones, 70% to 90% seen once. This clone showed up just once. The origin of this receptor is a woman over 75 with acute or convalescent COVID-19. This chain uses TRBV4-2 with TRBJ1-1; 11 positions match TRBD1. The sequencing sample was made of peripheral blood. Here the CDR3 DNA reads TGTGCCAGCAGCCAAGATAGAGGGACAGGGGGCACTGAAGCTTTCTTT. This sequence encodes CASSQDRGTGGTEAFF.